Sequencing of this TCR beta chain was carried out in a study of liver allograft versus peripheral blood T cells. Across the whole study: A comparison was made between T cell receptor repertoires in transplanted livers and those in recipients' peripheral blood.

TCRdb re-analysed the reads in MiXCR, keeping a single row per CDR3 protein. The sample lists around 10,000 distinct CDR3 sequences, 19% occurring once. Study-wide results and limits: Repertoires of T cell receptors in liver allografts reportedly differed from peripheral blood repertoires.

Note on this clonotype: Its antigen is not known.

The ends were cut back, 2 bases at V and 2 bases at J, with 13 bases in the middle. This CDR3 is built from 15 residues. CDR1 and CDR2 (germline): KGHSH, LQKENI. This chain joins TRBV18 and TRBJ2-7; D perhaps matches TRBD1 (5 bases). The clonotype originates from a human patient who had a liver transplant. The graft donor may be the source of some T cells. In DNA, the CDR3 is TGTGCCAGCTCACCAAAGTCGACAGCGACCTACGAGCAGTACTTC. Its translation: CASSPKSTATYEQYF.